The 23 T cell receptor beta chains below all came from one sample that was sequenced in a study of OX40 agonist ivuxolimab in advanced cancers. TCRdb's table, derived via immunoSEQ multiplex PCR, lists solely in-frame clones and lacks some. The data contain over 65,000 clones, about 86% of them singletons. The source was CD4+ or CD8+ T cells sorted from blood, collected in a trial of the OX40 agonist ivuxolimab. These receptors originate from an adult with an advanced solid tumor such as melanoma, head and neck, liver or kidney cancer.

CDR3 sequence reads: CASSQGLAGTYEQYF. Written as DNA, the CDR3 is TGTGCCAGCAGTCAGGGACTAGCGGGTACCTACGAGCAGTACTTC. The gene calls are TRBV5-4 and TRBJ2-7; TRBD2 matches at 12 bases. CDR3 length: 15 amino acids. Trimming at V came to 5 bases and at J to 2 bases, leaving 5 bases not matched to a gene. CDR1 is SGHNT, CDR2 YYREEE, per germline (reference sequence).

This clone was seen a single time. The J gene is TRBJ2-3, the V gene TRBV7-2, with D hard to call. Germline CDR1 and CDR2: SGHTA and FQGNSA. The CDR3 runs to 12 residues. Trimming took off 2 bases at V and 6 bases at J, with 6 bases between the two ends. The CDR3, as DNA: TGTGCCAGCAGCTTAATAAGGGATACGCAGTATTTT. Protein sequence: CASSLIRDTQYF.

This sequence joins TRBV6-5 and TRBJ2-5, with D unclear. V lost 2 bases and J 5 bases, leaving 12 bases between the germline ends. CDR3 size: 14 residues. CDR1 is MNHEY, CDR2 SVGAGI, per germline. The CDR3 protein is CASSYQLGWETQYF. The CDR3 bases are TGTGCCAGCAGTTACCAATTGGGTTGGGAGACCCAGTACTTC.

This CDR3 reads CASSYKAGGDYGYTF. The CDR3 region has the DNA TGTGCCAGCAGTTACAAGGCAGGGGGCGACTATGGCTACACCTTC. The chain uses TRBV6-5 and TRBJ1-2, with TRBD1 identical over 8 bases. The CDR3 runs to 15 residues. V lost 2 bases and J lost 3; bases outside the gene matches: 5. Per the germline V gene, CDR1 is MNHEY and CDR2 is SVGAGI.

The chain has TRBV20-1 and TRBJ2-1; D not certain. V was pared by 5 bases and J by 9 bases, with 11 bases between. The CDR3 is 11 residues long. Germline CDR1 is DFQATT and CDR2 is SNEGSKA (reference sequence). CDR3 protein: CSAGPGGEQFF. In DNA form, the CDR3 reads TGCAGTGCTGGGCCTGGTGGTGAGCAGTTCTTC.

The rearrangement joins TRBV30 to TRBJ1-3; D remains unclear. The V gene lost 0 bases and the J gene lost 2 bases, with 14 bases spanning the gap. From germline, CDR1 is GTSNPN and CDR2 SVGIG (reference sequence). This CDR3 has 16 amino acids. The CDR3 region is CAWSVVGSHPGNTIYF. CDR3 coding DNA: TGTGCCTGGAGTGTGGTGGGGTCACACCCTGGAAACACCATATATTTT.

The V call is TRBV11-2, the J call TRBJ2-1; perhaps D is TRBD1 or TRBD2 (5 bases each). The CDR3 has 13 amino acids. With 5 bases removed from V and 8 bases from J, the gap between germline ends came to 13 bases. Germline CDR1 is SGHAT and CDR2 is FQNNGV. CDR3 nucleotides: TGTGCCAGCAGCCAGTCGAGAGGGGATGAGCAGTTCTTC. Translated: CASSQSRGDEQFF.

CDR3 loop: CASSLEGLSKRETQYF. Here the CDR3 DNA reads TGTGCCAGCAGCTTGGAGGGGTTATCTAAGAGAGAGACCCAGTACTTC. The J gene is TRBJ2-5, the V gene TRBV7-9; D is possibly TRBD2 (6 bases). Per germline, CDR1 SEHNR and CDR2 FQNEAQ (reference sequence). With 3 bases removed from V and 4 bases from J, the gap between germline ends came to 18 bases. This CDR3 spans 16 amino acids.

The CDR3 reads CAWSGTTGIKETQYF. The CDR3 DNA follows: TGTGCCTGGAGTGGTACGACAGGGATTAAGGAGACCCAGTACTTC. The chain uses TRBV30 and TRBJ2-5; 7 bases fit TRBD1. After removal of 1 base from V and 5 bases from J, the junction contained 10 bases not matched to a gene. This CDR3 has 15 amino acids. Germline lookup yields CDR1 GTSNPN and CDR2 SVGIG (reference sequence).

The chain links TRBV4-2 to TRBJ2-5; D is perhaps TRBD2 (7 bases). The CDR3 is 13 residues long. V was cut by 7 bases and J by 6 bases, with 15 bases left in between. Germline values: CDR1 LGHNA, CDR2 YNFKEQ. CDR3 protein: CASTEQGGKTQYF. The DNA of the CDR3 is TGTGCCAGCACCGAACAGGGAGGGAAGACCCAGTACTTC.

This clone was picked up a small number of times. V and J are TRBV11-2 and TRBJ1-1; 7 positions agree with TRBD1. The CDR3 spans 12 residues. J gave up 11 bases and V 5 bases, and 8 bases lay outside the gene matches. From germline, CDR1 is SGHAT and CDR2 FQNNGV. The CDR3 spells CASSLPGQRAFF. The DNA of the CDR3 is TGTGCCAGCAGCCTACCGGGACAGCGCGCTTTCTTT.

V usage is TRBV7-2 and J usage is TRBJ1-2; tentative D call: TRBD1 (6 bases). Germline V lookup: CDR1 SGHTA, CDR2 FQGNSA. The length of the CDR3 is 14 residues. With 1 base removed from V and 8 bases from J, the gap between germline ends came to 14 bases. As DNA, the CDR3 is TGTGCCAGCAGCTTAGATTGGCAGGGGTACGGCTACACCTTC. Amino acid sequence: CASSLDWQGYGYTF.

This clone turned up a few times. The chain recombines TRBV19 with TRBJ1-3; D is unclear. The germline V gene encodes CDR1 LNHDA and CDR2 SQIVND (reference sequence). V lost 5 bases and J lost 7, with 6 bases in between. This CDR3 has 11 residues. The CDR3: CASSGVNTIYF. The CDR3 DNA reads TGTGCCAGTAGTGGCGTCAACACCATATATTTT.

The chain uses TRBV2 and TRBJ1-1; D remains ambiguous. Germline CDR1 is SNHLY and CDR2 is FYNNEI. The CDR3 spans 11 residues. Trimming stripped 5 bases from V and 7 bases from J, with 8 bases between. The CDR3 coding sequence is TGTGCCAGCAGTACCTACAGTGAAGCTTTCTTT. It is translated as CASSTYSEAFF.

This clone was detected only once. This chain connects TRBV11-2 to TRBJ2-5; 8 bases map to TRBD2. The germline V gene has CDR1 SGHAT and CDR2 FQNNGV. The CDR3 runs 16 residues. Germline trimming cut 1 base from V and 4 bases from J; bases unmatched to any gene: 8. Here the CDR3 reads CASSLGGGGISETQYF. In nucleotides, the CDR3 is TGTGCCAGCAGCTTAGGTGGCGGGGGGATCTCAGAGACCCAGTACTTC.

This clone was picked up one time. V is TRBV19 and J is TRBJ2-1; the D is unclear. V was pared by 5 bases and J by 4 bases, with 12 bases between. The CDR3 has 14 amino acids. CDR1 is LNHDA, CDR2 SQIVND, per germline (reference sequence). The DNA of the CDR3 is TGTGCCAGTAGTCCCGCGACGGTTTACAATGAGCAGTTCTTC. The encoded protein is CASSPATVYNEQFF.

This chain joins TRBV7-3 and TRBJ2-2; perhaps D is TRBD1 or TRBD2 (5 bases each). V was pared by 5 bases and J by 2 bases, with 9 bases between. The CDR3 runs to 14 residues. From germline, CDR1 is SGHTA and CDR2 FQGTGA. The CDR3 protein is CASSRDHNTGELFF. DNA for the CDR3: TGTGCCAGCAGCAGGGACCACAACACCGGGGAGCTGTTTTTT. Full variable domain (missing parts from reference TRBV7-3 and TRBJ2-2): GAGVSQTPSNKVTEKGKYVELRCDPISGHTALYWYRQSLGQGPEFLIYFQGTGAADDSGLPNDRFFAVRPEGSVSTLKIQRTERGDSAVYLCASSRDHNTGELFFGEGSRLTVL.

The chain joins TRBV27 to TRBJ2-1, with D possibly called TRBD1 or TRBD2 (5 bases each). Germline assignment: CDR1 MNHEY and CDR2 SMNVEV (reference sequence). The CDR3 has 15 residues. V dropped 3 bases and J dropped 0 bases, with 9 bases sitting between them. In nucleotides, the CDR3 is TGTGCCAGCAGTTTCGGGGACCCCTCCTACAATGAGCAGTTCTTC. Translating gives CASSFGDPSYNEQFF.

The V call is TRBV5-4, the J call TRBJ2-7, with 9 positions matching TRBD1. V gave up 0 bases and J gave up 2 bases; unmatched junction bases: 6. CDR1 is SGHNT, CDR2 YYREEE, per germline (reference sequence). CDR3 length equals 16 residues. This CDR3 reads CASSLAGTGRAYEQYF. The DNA of the CDR3 is TGTGCCAGCAGCTTGGCGGGGACAGGGAGAGCCTACGAGCAGTACTTC.

The table lists this clone with a few counts. The chain recombines TRBV27 with TRBJ1-2, with D possibly matching TRBD1 (5 bases). V shed 6 bases and J shed 2 bases, with 10 bases lying between them. CDR3 length: 13 residues. The germline gives CDR1 MNHEY, CDR2 SMNVEV (reference sequence). CDR3 region: CASSLWGNYGYTF. The CDR3 bases are TGTGCCAGCAGCCTGTGGGGGAACTATGGCTACACCTTC.

Turning to this clone: Lacking the conserved final phenylalanine or tryptophan, this CDR3 likely reflects a read error. The chain is built from TRBV6-6 and TRBJ1-2; 7 bases line up with TRBD1. After removal of 2 bases from V and 8 bases from J, the junction contained 5 bases not matched to a gene. CDR1 MNHNY and CDR2 SVGAGI come from the germline V gene (reference sequence). This CDR3 has 13 residues. The CDR3 spells CASSYGNRGGYTL. CDR3 sequence (DNA): TGTGCCAGCAGTTACGGGAACAGGGGAGGCTACACCCTC.

This rearrangement joins TRBV25-1 to TRBJ2-1, with 7 bases matching TRBD1. CDR1 and CDR2 from the germline V gene are MGHDK and SYGVNS. The trim removed 0 bases at V and 0 bases at J, leaving 2 bases unmatched. This CDR3 has 16 amino acids. CDR3 bases: TGTGCCAGCAGTGAATACGGACAGGTCTCCTACAATGAGCAGTTCTTC. The encoded protein is CASSEYGQVSYNEQFF.

The V call is TRBV6-5, the J call TRBJ2-7, with TRBD1 matching 9 bases. V lost 7 bases to trimming and J lost 4 bases; unmatched junction nucleotides: 8. CDR1 and CDR2 (germline): MNHEY, SVGAGI. CDR3 length equals 14 residues. CDR3 sequence reads: CASTPGGQGYEQYF. CDR3 bases: TGTGCCAGCACCCCTGGGGGACAGGGTTACGAGCAGTACTTC.